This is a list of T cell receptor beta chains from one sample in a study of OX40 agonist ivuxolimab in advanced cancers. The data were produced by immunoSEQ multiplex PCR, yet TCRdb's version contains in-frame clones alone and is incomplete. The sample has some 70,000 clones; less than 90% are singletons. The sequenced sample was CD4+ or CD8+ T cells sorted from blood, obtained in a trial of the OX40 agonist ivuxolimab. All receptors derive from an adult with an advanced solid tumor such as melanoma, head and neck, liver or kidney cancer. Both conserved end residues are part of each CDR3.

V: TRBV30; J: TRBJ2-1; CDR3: CACSAGNEQFF
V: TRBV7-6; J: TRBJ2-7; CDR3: CASSPGVAGDAYEQYF
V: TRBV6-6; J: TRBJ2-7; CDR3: CASSFPRGGAKEQYF
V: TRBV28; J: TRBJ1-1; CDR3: CASSSLRGRGAFF
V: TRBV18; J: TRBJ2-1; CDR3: CASSSLGTPTYNEQFF
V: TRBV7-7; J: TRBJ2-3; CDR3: CASSLASGGPDTQYF
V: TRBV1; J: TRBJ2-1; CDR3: CTSSPKAGLAGGPCYNEQFF
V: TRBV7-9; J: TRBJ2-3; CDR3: CASSWGSSKSGTQYF
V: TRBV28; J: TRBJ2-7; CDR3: CASSLAQRWSSYEQYF
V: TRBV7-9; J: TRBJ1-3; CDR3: CASSLVPPGNTIYF
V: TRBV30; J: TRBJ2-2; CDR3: CAWSAVGLGELFF
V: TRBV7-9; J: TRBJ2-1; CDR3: CASSPISYNEQFF
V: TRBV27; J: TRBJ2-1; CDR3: CASSLSSGRNNEQFF
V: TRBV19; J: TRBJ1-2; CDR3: CASKMTESYGYTF
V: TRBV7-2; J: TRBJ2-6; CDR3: CASSRQGSLGANVLTF
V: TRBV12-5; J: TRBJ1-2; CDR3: CASGHNNRVGIGYTF
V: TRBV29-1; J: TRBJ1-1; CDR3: CSVLFSGEAFF
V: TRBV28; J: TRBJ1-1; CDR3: CASSVPDRGGEAFF
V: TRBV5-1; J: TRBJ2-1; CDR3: CASSGGLFSFNEQFF
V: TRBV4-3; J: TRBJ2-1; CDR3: CASSQDSPAGATYNEQFF
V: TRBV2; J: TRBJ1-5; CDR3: CASSVDQDQPQHF
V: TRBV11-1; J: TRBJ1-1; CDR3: CASSFSRAGTEAFF
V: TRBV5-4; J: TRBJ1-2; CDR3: CASSWGTGSNYGYTF
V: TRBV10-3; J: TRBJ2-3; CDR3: CAISVGPGSDTQYF
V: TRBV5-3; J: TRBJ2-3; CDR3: CARSHNYLGTDTQYF
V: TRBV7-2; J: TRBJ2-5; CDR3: CASSLGWVGETQYF
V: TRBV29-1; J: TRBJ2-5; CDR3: CSALTRRETQYF
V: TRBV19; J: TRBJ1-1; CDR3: CASRAPGGGGTEAFF
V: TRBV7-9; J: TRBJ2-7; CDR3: CASSGGRLEQYF
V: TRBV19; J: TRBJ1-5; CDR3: CASIRDRGSSNSNQPQHF
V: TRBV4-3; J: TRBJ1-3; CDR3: CASSQENEVSSPRSGNTIYF
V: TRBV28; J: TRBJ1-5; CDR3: CASRETGRVNQPQHF
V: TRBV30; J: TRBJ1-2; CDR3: CAFLVGGPGHGYTF
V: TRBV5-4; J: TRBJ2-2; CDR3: CASSLVGGGGELFF
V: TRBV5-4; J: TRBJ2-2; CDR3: CASSQWAPSDTGELFF
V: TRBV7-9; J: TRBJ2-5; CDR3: CASSLSLSGAEVQYF
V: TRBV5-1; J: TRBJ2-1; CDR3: CASSLDGQGYNEQFF
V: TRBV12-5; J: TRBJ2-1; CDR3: CASGEPFFGRAYNEQFF
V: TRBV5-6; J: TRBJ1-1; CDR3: CASSLGDPDLAFF
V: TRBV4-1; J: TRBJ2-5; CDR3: CASSKVLAGTGGETQYF
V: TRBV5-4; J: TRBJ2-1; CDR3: CASSLGGRNEQFF
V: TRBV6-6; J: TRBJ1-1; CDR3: CASRPGQGVSSSEAFF
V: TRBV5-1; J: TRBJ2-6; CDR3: CASSLSWDRISSGANVLTF